This T cell receptor (beta chain) was captured by sequencing in a study of stem cell transplantation in POMP-related autoinflammatory disease. Study findings and constraints: Across all analyzed T-cell subsets, patients with PRAID tended toward reduced diversity and increased clonality.

Trimming cost V 4 bases and J 5 bases; bases outside gene matches: 7. CDR3 length: 15 amino acids. Germline CDR1 and CDR2: SGHTA and FQGTGA. TCRdb's copy holds only in-frame clones and misses some; the assay was immunoSEQ multiplex PCR. The table records 68,000 or so clones, approximately 90% of them present only once. Details on this clone: Its antigen is as yet unknown.

The source was CD4+ T cells from PBMCs, collected after stem cell transplantation. The chain employs TRBV7-3 and TRBJ2-1, with 8 positions matching TRBD2. The receptor was derived from a human patient with POMP-related autoinflammation and immune dysregulation (PRAID). Some T cells here may be from the graft donor. CDR3 loop: CASSSLAGPHNEQFF. DNA of the CDR3: TGTGCCAGCAGCTCTTTAGCGGGACCCCACAATGAGCAGTTCTTC.